This T cell receptor (beta chain) was recovered during a study of cytomegalovirus exposure and HLA in healthy donors. Findings and limits, study-wide: TCR beta V- and J-gene trimming was later associated with a missense DCLRE1C variant. A likely sequencing artifact accounted for one observed cluster of highly shared sequence variants.

Primers included in the PCR were 60 Vbeta and 13 Jbeta primers. The assay was immunoSEQ multiplex PCR, and TCRdb's table has in-frame clones only and misses some. Of tens of thousands of clones detected, 82% appear once; the ten largest clones hold 3.8%. To note about this clone: Its target is unknown.

The sample was PBMCs. The clonotype comes from a man aged 50 or older in good health and CMV-seronegative.

The CDR3 DNA follows: TGTGCCAGCAGCGGCCCCGGGAGGGATGCCTACGAGCAGTACTTC. It translates to CASSGPGRDAYEQYF. This chain uses TRBV7-9 with TRBJ2-7; TRBD2 aligns across 8 bases. Germline CDR1 is SEHNR and CDR2 is FQNEAQ (reference sequence). Unmatched junction bases numbered 8, after V lost 5 bases and J lost 2 bases. This CDR3 contains 15 residues.